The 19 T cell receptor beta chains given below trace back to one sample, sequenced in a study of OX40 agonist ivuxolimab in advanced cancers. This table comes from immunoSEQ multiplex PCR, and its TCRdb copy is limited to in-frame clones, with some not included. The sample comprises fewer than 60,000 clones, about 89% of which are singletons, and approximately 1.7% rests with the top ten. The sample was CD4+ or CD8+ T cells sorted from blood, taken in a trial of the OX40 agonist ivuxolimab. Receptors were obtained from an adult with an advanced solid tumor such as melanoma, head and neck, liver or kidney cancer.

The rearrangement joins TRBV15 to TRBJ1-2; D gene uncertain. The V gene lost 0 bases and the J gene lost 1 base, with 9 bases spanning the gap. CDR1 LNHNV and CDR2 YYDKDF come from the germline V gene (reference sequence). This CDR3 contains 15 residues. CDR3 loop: CATSRDNSINYGYTF. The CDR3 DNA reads TGTGCCACCAGCAGAGATAATTCGATTAACTATGGCTACACCTTC.

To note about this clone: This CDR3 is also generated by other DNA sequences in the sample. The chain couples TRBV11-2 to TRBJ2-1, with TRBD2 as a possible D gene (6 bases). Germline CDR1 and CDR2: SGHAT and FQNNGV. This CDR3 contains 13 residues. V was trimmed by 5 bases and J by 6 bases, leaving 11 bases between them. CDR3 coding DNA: TGTGCCAGCAGCCTCGGACTACTCAATGAGCAGTTCTTC. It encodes CASSLGLLNEQFF. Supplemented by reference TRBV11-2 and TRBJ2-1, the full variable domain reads EAGVAQSPRYKIIEKRQSVAFWCNPISGHATLYWYQQILGQGPKLLIQFQNNGVVDDSQLPKDRFSAERLKGVDSTLKIQPAKLEDSAVYLCASSLGLLNEQFFGPGTRLTVL.

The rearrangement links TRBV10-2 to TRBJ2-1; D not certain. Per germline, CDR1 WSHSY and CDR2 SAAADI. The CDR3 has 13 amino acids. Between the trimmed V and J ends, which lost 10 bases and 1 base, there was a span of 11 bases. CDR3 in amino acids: CATAGLSYNEQFF. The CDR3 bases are TGCGCCACCGCCGGGCTTTCCTACAATGAGCAGTTCTTC.

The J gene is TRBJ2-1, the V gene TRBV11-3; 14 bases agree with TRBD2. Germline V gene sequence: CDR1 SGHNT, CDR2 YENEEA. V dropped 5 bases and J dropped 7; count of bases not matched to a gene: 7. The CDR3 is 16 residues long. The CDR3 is CASSTGLAGGQNEQFF. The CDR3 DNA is TGTGCCAGCAGCACCGGACTAGCGGGGGGCCAGAATGAGCAGTTCTTC.

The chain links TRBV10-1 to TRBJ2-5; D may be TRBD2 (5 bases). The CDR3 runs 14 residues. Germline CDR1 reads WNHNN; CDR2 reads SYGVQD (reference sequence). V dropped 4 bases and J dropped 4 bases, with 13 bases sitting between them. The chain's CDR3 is CASSAELGRETQYF. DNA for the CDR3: TGCGCCAGCAGTGCCGAACTAGGCCGAGAGACCCAGTACTTC.

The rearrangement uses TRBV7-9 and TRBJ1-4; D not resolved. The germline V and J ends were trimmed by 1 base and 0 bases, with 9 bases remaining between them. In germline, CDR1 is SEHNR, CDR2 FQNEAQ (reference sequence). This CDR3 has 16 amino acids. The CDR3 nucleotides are TGTGCCAGCAGCTTAGTGGACCCTTCAACTAATGAAAAACTGTTTTTT. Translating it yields CASSLVDPSTNEKLFF.

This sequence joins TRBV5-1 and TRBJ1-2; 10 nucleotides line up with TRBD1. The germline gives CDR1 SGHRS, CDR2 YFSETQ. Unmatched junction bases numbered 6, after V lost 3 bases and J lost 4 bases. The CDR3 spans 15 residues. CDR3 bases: TGCGCCAGCAGCTCGAGACAGGGGGCCGTCTATGGCTACACCTTC. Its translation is CASSSRQGAVYGYTF. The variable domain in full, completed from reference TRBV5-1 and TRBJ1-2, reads KAGVTQTPRYLIKTRGQQVTLSCSPISGHRSVSWYQQTPGQGLQFLFEYFSETQRNKGNFPGRFSGRQFSNSRSEMNVSTLELGDSALYLCASSSRQGAVYGYTFGSGTRLTVV.

The CDR3 DNA follows: TGTGCCACCAGCAGACCCGGACACTCCGCTAACTATGGCTACACCTTC. Protein product: CATSRPGHSANYGYTF. This sequence joins TRBV15 and TRBJ1-2, with D perhaps matching TRBD1 (5 bases). The V and J ends lost 2 bases and 0 bases respectively, with 13 bases between them. Germline-derived CDR1 and CDR2 are LNHNV and YYDKDF (reference sequence). The length of the CDR3 is 16 residues. The complete variable domain, with remaining parts taken from reference TRBV15 and TRBJ1-2, reads DAMVIQNPRYQVTQFGKPVTLSCSQTLNHNVMYWYQQKSSQAPKLLFHYYDKDFNNEADTPDNFQSRRPNTSFCFLDIRSPGLGDTAMYLCATSRPGHSANYGYTFGSGTRLTVV.

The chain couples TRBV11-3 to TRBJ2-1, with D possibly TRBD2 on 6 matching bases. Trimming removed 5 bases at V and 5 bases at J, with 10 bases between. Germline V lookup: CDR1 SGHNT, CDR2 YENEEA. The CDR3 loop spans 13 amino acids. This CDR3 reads CASSAGPNNEQFF. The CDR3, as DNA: TGTGCCAGCAGCGCGGGACCGAACAATGAGCAGTTCTTC.

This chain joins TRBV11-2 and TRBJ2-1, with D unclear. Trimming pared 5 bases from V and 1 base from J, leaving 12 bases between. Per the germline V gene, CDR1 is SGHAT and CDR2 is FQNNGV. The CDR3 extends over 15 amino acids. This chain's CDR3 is CASSPRVYSYNEQFF. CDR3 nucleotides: TGTGCCAGCAGCCCTCGGGTCTATTCCTACAATGAGCAGTTCTTC.

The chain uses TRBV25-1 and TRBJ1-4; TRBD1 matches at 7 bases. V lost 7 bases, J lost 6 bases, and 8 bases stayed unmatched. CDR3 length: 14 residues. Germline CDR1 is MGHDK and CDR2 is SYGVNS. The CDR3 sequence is CASNRGRGDEKLFF. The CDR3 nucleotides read TGTGCCAGCAATAGGGGGCGCGGGGATGAAAAACTGTTTTTT.

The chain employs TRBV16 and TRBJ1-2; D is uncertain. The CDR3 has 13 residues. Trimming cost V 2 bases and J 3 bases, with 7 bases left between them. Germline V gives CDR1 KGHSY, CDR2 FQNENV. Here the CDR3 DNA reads TGTGCCAGCAGCCAAGTCAGAGACTATGGCTACACCTTC. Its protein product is CASSQVRDYGYTF.

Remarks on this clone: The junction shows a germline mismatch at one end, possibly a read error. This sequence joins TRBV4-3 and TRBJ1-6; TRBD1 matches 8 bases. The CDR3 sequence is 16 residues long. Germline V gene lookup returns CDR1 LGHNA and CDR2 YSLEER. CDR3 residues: CASSHGQGSNNSPLHF. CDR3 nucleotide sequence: TGCGCCAGCAGCCACGGACAGGGCTCCAATAATTCACCCCTCCACTTT.

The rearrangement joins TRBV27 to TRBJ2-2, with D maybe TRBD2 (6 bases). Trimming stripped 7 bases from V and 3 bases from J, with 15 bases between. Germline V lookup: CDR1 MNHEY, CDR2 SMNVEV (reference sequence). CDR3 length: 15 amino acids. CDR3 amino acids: CASTWGDRYTGELFF. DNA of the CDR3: TGTGCCAGCACCTGGGGGGACCGATACACCGGGGAGCTGTTTTTT.

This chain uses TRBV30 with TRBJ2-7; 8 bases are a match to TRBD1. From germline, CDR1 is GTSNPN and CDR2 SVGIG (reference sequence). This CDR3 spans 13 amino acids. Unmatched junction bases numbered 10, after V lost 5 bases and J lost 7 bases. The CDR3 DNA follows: TGTGCCTGGGATAAACAGGGGGGTTTAGAGCAGTACTTC. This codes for CAWDKQGGLEQYF.

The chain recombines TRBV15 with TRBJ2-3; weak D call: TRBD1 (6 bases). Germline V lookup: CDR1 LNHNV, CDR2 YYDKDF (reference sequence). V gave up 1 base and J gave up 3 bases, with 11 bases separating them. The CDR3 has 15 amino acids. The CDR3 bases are TGTGCCACCAGCAGAGTTAGGGGGTTTACAGATACGCAGTATTTT. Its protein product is CATSRVRGFTDTQYF.

CDR3 region: CASSLTADNYEQYV. CDR3 DNA: TGCGCCAGCAGCTTGACAGCGGACAACTACGAGCAGTACGTC. The genes are TRBV5-1 and TRBJ2-7; D is possibly TRBD1 or TRBD2 (5 bases each). Trimming took 1 base from V and 3 from J, leaving 11 bases between them. Per the germline V gene, CDR1 is SGHRS and CDR2 is YFSETQ. The CDR3 has 14 amino acids.

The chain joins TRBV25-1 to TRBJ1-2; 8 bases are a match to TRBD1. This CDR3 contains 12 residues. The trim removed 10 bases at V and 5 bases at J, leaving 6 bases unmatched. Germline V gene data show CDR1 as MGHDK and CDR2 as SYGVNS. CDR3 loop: CATRGLGYGYTF. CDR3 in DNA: TGTGCCACCAGGGGGCTTGGGTATGGCTACACCTTC.

The CDR3 loop is CASSQDQADLYGYTF. DNA of the CDR3: TGTGCCAGCAGCCAAGATCAGGCAGACCTCTATGGCTACACCTTC. The chain employs TRBV4-2 and TRBJ1-2; D gene uncertain. The V and J ends lost 0 bases and 4 bases respectively, with 12 bases between them. CDR1 is LGHNA and CDR2 is YNFKEQ in the germline V gene. The CDR3 is 15 amino acids.